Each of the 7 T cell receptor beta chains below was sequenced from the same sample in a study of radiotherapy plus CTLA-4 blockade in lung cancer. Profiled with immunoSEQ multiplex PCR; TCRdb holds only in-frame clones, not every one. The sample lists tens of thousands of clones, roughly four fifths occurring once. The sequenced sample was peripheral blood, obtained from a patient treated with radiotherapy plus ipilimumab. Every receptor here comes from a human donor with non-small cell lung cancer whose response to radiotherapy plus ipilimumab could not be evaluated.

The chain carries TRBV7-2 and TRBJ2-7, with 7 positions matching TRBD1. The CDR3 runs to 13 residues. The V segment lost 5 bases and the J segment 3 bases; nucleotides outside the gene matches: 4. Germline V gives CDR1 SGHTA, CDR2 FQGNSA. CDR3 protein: CASSNNRGYEQYF. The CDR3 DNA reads TGTGCCAGCAGCAATAACAGGGGCTACGAGCAGTACTTC.

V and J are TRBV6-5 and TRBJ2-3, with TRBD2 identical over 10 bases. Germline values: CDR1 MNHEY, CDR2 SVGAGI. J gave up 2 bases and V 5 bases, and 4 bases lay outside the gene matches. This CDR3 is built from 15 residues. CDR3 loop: CASSLAGAFTDTQYF. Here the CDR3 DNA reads TGTGCCAGCAGTCTAGCGGGAGCCTTCACAGATACGCAGTATTTT.

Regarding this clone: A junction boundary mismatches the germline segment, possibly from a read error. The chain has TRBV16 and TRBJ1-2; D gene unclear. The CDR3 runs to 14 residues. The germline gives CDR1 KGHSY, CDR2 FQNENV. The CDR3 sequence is CASSPQWEGYGYAF. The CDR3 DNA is TGTGCCAGCAGCCCCCAATGGGAGGGCTATGGCTACGCCTTC.

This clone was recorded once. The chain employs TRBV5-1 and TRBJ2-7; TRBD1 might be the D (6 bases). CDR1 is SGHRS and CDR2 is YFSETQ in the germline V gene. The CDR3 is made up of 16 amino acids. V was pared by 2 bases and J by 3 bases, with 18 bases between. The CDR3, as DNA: TGCGCCAGCAGCTTAGGAACAGGGTTAGTAGTCTACGAGCAGTACTTC. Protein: CASSLGTGLVVYEQYF.

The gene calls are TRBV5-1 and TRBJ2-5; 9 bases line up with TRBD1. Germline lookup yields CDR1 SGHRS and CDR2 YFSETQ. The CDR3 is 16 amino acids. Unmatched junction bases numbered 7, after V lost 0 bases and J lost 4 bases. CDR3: CASSLGGQGSRETQYF. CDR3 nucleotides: TGCGCCAGCAGCTTGGGAGGACAGGGGAGTCGAGAGACCCAGTACTTC. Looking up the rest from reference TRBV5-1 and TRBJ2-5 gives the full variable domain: KAGVTQTPRYLIKTRGQQVTLSCSPISGHRSVSWYQQTPGQGLQFLFEYFSETQRNKGNFPGRFSGRQFSNSRSEMNVSTLELGDSALYLCASSLGGQGSRETQYFGPGTRLLVL.

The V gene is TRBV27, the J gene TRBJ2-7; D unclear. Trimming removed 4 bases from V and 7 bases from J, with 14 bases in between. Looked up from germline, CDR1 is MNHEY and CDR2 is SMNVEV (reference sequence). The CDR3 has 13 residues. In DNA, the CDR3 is TGTGCCAGCAGTTCCTGGGCCAGTGGGGAGCAGTACTTC. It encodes CASSSWASGEQYF.

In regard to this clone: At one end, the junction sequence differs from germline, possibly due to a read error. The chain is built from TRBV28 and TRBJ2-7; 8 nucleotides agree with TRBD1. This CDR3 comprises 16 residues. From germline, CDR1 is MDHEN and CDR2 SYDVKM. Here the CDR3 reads CAGSQPRAGGGNEQYF. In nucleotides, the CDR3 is TGTGCCGGCAGTCAACCCCGGGCAGGGGGCGGGAACGAGCAGTACTTC.